This entry concerns a single TCR beta chain. Libraries were prepared by immunoSEQ multiplex PCR; TCRdb keeps only in-frame clonotypes and omits some of them. Of some 15,000 clones listed, 83% are singletons. With no exception, relapse followed autologous stem cell transplantation in all patients, and brentuximab vedotin exposure varied. This specimen comes from a study of PD-1 blockade in classical Hodgkin lymphoma. Germline loops: CDR1 SGHDT, CDR2 YYEEEE. This CDR3 comprises 16 residues. V gave up 3 bases and J gave up 8 bases, with 22 bases separating them. The receptor was isolated from a human donor with classical Hodgkin lymphoma. The chain recombines TRBV5-6 with TRBJ2-3; possibly TRBD1 for D (6 bases). The specimen was peripheral blood mononuclear cells (PBMCs), collected at baseline. The CDR3 bases are TGTGCCAGCAGCTCTTTCAAGCAGGGGTGGGACGGTACGCAGTATTTT. The encoded protein is CASSSFKQGWDGTQYF.